This T cell receptor beta chain was found in a study of the immune and genomic landscape of osteosarcoma (dated by TCRdb to 2018 to 2020). Background on the whole study: The overall cohort comprised roughly 50 pediatric and adult patients with high-grade osteosarcoma, with a median age at diagnosis of approximately 30 years (range roughly 5-81). To define immunogenic potential, the study profiled osteosarcoma specimens using whole genome, RNA and T-cell receptor sequencing, along with immunohistochemistry and reverse phase protein arrays. In the overall cohort, 60% of patients were male, and localized disease at diagnosis was presented by about 80% of patients. The goal of the study was to explain why immune checkpoint inhibitors show limited clinical activity in osteosarcoma. To characterize the osteosarcoma immunogenomic landscape, TCR sequencing results were integrated with transcriptome, protein array and immunostaining data. Poor-risk disease was overrepresented in the cohort, as 73% of patients had an unfavorable pathologic response to standard therapy and 67% were deceased. A couple of samples from the same tumor site were contributed by each of a few patients.

Post-treatment primary, local recurrence and metastasis tumors from poor-prognosis patients were used as specimens. Concerning this clone: Its antigen specificity is not known. There are no base qualities to consult, and no much larger clone falls within one base.

TCR beta chain CDR3 regions were immunosequenced with the ImmunoSEQ Assay (Adaptive Biotechnologies). On the authors' methods: The ImmunoSEQ Analyzer platform was used to export TCRB rearrangements, read counts, read proportions and gene usage. T-cell clonality was calculated from productive rearrangements as 1 minus Pielou's evenness. Clonal space homeostasis binned clonotypes as rare, small, medium, large or hyperexpanded (0.01 to 1 of the repertoire). TCR productive clonality was compared across immune clusters C1, C2 and C3 using the Wilcoxon rank sum test. TCRdb re-hosts the immuneACCESS table, in-frame sequences only. Its copies lack some clones; in the studies checked, an unresolved V gene accounts for under half of them, and the cause for the rest is not known. V and J calls and clone size come straight from that table; D and trimming were deduced from the DNA. The sample includes 6,000 to 7,000 clones, with 55% to 75% observed a single time. The biggest ten clones account for 15% of the sample.

The research as a whole found: A handful of cases had a single hyperexpanded clone dominating the repertoire, and all had fewer than 100 T-cell clonotypes. The clonality benchmarks were taken from external normal skin and healthy peripheral blood data instead of from matched normal tissue. Sample size was not determined by any statistical method, because osteosarcoma is rare and all possible samples were collected. Along with the frozen tumor specimens, matched blood was collected from just a couple of patients. TCR productive clonality was greater in the immune-hot C3 cluster than in the cold C1 cluster, although TCR productive clonality remained low overall. Productive TCR clonality was found to be low overall, with an average of 0.09 and a maximum of 0.3, which suggested limited T-cell clonal expansion.

The receptor's source is a human donor with osteosarcoma. Sequenced input: osteosarcoma tumor tissue from the lung.

CDR3 loop: CASSPRVAMRTDTQYF. DNA sequence: TGTGCCAGCAGCCCCCGCGTGGCCATGCGTACAGATACGCAGTATTTT. The chain joins TRBV13 to TRBJ2-3, with no confident D gene call. From the cysteine up to the phenylalanine, the CDR3 has a length of 16 residues. Here the CDR3 DNA is all that survives: 48 bases in frame from base 1. CDR1 and CDR2, per the germline V gene (reference sequence), are PRHDT and FYEKMQ. V and J are truncated by 5 bases and 3 bases respectively, leaving an intervening sequence of 18 bases. Where the CDR3 stops, the reference TRBV13 and TRBJ2-3 genes take over; the full variable domain is AAGVIQSPRHLIKEKRETATLKCYPIPRHDTVYWYQQGPGQDPQFLISFYEKMQSDKGSIPDRFSAQQFSDYHSELNMSSLELGDSALYFCASSPRVAMRTDTQYFGPGTRLTVL.